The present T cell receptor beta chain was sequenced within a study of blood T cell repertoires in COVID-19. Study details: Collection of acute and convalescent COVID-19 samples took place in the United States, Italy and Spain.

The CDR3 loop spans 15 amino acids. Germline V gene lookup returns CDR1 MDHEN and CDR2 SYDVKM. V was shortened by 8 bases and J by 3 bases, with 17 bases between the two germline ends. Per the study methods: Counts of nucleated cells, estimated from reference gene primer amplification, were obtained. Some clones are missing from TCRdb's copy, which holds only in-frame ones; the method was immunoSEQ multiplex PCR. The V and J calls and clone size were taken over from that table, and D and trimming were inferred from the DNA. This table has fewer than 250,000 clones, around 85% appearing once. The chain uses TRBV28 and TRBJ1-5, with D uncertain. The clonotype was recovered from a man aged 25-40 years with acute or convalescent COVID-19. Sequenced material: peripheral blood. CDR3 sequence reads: CASGLAGSYNQPQHF. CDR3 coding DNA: TGTGCCAGCGGTCTAGCGGGGTCTTACAATCAGCCCCAGCATTTT.